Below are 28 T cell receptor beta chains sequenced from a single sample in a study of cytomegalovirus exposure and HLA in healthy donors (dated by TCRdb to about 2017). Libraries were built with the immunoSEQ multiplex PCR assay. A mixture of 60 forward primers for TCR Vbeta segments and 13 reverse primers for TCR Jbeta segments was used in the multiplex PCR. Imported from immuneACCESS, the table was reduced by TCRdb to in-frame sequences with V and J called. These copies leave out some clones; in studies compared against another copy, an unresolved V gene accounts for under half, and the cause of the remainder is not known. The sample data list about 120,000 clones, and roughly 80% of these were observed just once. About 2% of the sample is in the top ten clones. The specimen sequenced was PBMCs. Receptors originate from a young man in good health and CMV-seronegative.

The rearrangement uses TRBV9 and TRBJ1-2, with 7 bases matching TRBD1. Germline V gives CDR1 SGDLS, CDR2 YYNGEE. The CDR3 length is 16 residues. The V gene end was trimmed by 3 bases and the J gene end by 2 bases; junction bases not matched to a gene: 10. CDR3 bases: TGTGCCAGCAGCGACAGCTGGGGACAGACCAACTATGGCTACACCTTC. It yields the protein CASSDSWGQTNYGYTF. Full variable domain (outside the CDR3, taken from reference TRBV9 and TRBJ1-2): DSGVTQTPKHLITATGQRVTLRCSPRSGDLSVYWYQQSLDQGLQFLIQYYNGEERAKGNILERFSAQQFPDLHSELNLSSLELGDSALYFCASSDSWGQTNYGYTFGSGTRLTVV.

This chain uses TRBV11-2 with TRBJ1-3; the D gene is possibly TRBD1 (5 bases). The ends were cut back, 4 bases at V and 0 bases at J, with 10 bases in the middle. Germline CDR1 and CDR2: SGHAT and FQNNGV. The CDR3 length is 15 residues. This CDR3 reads CASSSTVLSGNTIYF. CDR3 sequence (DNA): TGTGCCAGCAGCTCGACAGTCCTCTCTGGAAACACCATATATTTT.

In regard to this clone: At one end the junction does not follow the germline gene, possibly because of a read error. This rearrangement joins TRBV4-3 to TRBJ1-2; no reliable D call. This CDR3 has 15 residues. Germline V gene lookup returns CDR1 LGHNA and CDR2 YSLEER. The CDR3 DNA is TGCGCCAGCAGCCAGTCACGGGTATCTAACTATGACTACACCTTC. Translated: CASSQSRVSNYDYTF.

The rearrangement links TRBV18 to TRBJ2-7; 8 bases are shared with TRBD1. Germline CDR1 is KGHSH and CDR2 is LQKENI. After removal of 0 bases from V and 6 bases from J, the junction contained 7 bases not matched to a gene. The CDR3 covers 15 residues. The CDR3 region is CASSPPDRVSSEQYF. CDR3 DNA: TGTGCCAGCTCACCACCGGACAGGGTCTCTTCCGAGCAGTACTTC.

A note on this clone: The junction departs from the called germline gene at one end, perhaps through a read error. The CDR3 nucleotides read TGCGCCAGCAGCTTGGATAACACAGGGGGCGGAAACAGTCAGTACTTC. Its protein product is CASSLDNTGGGNSQYF. The V call is TRBV5-1, the J call TRBJ2-4; 9 bases agree with TRBD1. Germline assignment: CDR1 SGHRS and CDR2 YFSETQ. The CDR3 loop spans 16 amino acids.

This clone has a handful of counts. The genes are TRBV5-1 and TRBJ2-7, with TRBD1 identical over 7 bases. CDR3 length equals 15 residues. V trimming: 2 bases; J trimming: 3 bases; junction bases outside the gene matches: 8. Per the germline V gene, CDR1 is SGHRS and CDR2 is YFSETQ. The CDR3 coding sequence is TGCGCCAGCAGCTTCAGGACAGGAGAACTCTACGAGCAGTACTTC. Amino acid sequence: CASSFRTGELYEQYF.

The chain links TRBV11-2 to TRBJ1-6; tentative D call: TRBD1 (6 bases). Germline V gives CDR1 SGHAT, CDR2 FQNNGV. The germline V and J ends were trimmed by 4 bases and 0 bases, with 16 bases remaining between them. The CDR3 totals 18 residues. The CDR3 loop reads CASSSELQGSSYNSPLHF. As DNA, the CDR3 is TGTGCCAGCAGCTCAGAATTGCAGGGGAGCTCCTATAATTCACCCCTCCACTTT.

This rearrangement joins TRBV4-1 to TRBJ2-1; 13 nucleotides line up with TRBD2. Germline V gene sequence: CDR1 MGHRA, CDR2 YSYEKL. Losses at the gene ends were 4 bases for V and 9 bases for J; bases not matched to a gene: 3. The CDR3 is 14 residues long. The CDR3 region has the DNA TGCGCCAGCAGCCCCGGACTAGCGGGGGTTGAGCAGTTCTTC. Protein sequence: CASSPGLAGVEQFF.

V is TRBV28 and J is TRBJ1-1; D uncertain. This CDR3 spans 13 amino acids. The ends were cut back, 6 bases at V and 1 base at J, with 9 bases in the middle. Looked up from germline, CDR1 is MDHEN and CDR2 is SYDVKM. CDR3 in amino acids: CASRTRGNTEAFF. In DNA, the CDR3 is TGTGCCAGCAGAACCCGGGGGAACACTGAAGCTTTCTTT.

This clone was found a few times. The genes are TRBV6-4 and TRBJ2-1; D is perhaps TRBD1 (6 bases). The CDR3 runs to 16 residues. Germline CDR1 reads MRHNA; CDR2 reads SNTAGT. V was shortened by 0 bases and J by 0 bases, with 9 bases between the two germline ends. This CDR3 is CASSDSRGGSYNEQFF. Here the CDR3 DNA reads TGTGCCAGCAGTGACTCCAGGGGTGGCTCCTACAATGAGCAGTTCTTC.

DNA of the CDR3: TGTGCCAGCAGTGAATGGGCCCTTCCGTCCGGGGCCAACGTCCTGACTTTC. This sequence encodes CASSEWALPSGANVLTF. The chain is built from TRBV25-1 and TRBJ2-6; D remains ambiguous. The CDR3 is made up of 17 amino acids. Trimming stripped 1 base from V and 4 bases from J, with 14 bases between. The germline CDR1 and CDR2 sequences are MGHDK and SYGVNS.

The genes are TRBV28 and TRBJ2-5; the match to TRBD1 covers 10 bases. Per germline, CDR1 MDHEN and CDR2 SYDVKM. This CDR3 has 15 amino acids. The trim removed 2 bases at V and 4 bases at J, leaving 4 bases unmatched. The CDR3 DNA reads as TGTGCCAGCAGTTTAGGAGGGACAGGGGCAGAGACCCAGTACTTC. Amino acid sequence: CASSLGGTGAETQYF.

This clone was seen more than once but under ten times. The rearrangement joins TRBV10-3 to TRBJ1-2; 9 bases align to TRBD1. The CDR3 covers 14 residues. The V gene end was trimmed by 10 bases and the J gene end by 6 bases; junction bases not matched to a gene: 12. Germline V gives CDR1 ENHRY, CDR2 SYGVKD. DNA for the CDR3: TGTGCCACCAGCCGGACAGGGGCGACGGATGGCTACACCTTC. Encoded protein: CATSRTGATDGYTF.

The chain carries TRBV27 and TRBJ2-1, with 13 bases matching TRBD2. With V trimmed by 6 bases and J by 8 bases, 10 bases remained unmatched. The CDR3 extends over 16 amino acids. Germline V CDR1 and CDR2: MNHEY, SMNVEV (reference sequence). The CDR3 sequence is CASRSALAGGADEQFF. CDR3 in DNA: TGTGCCAGCAGATCCGCACTAGCGGGGGGGGCAGATGAGCAGTTCTTC.

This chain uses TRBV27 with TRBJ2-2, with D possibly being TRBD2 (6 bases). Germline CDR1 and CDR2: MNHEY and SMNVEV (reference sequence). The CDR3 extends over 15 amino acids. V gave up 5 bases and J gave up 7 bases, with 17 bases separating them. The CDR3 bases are TGTGCCAGCAGTACGCCGGGACTTACTGGCGGGGAGCTGTTTTTT. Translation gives CASSTPGLTGGELFF.

This CDR3 reads CASSIEGTVVNYGYTF. CDR3 nucleotides: TGTGCCAGTAGTATAGAAGGGACAGTCGTAAACTATGGCTACACCTTC. The J gene is TRBJ1-2, the V gene TRBV19; 7 nucleotides match TRBD1. V lost 0 bases to trimming and J lost 2 bases; unmatched junction nucleotides: 6. The CDR3 is 16 residues long. The germline V gene encodes CDR1 LNHDA and CDR2 SQIVND (reference sequence). Looking up the rest from reference TRBV19 and TRBJ1-2 gives the full variable domain: DGGITQSPKYLFRKEGQNVTLSCEQNLNHDAMYWYRQDPGQGLRLIYYSQIVNDFQKGDIAEGYSVSREKKESFPLTVTSAQKNPTAFYLCASSIEGTVVNYGYTFGSGTRLTVV.

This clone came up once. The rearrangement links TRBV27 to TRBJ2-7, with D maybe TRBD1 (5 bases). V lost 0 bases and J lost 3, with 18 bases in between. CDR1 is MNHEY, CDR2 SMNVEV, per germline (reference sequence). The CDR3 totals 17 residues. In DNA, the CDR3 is TGTGCCAGCAGTTTATCAACATCGACAGTGCTTATCTACGAGCAGTACTTC. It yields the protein CASSLSTSTVLIYEQYF.

The DNA of the CDR3 is TGTGCCAGCAGTTCGAGGAGTAGCGGGAATACGCAGTATTTT. This codes for CASSSRSSGNTQYF. The chain combines TRBV27 with TRBJ2-3; 8 positions match TRBD2. Trimming at V came to 4 bases and at J to 7 bases, leaving 7 bases not matched to a gene. CDR3 length: 14 amino acids. Germline assignment: CDR1 MNHEY and CDR2 SMNVEV (reference sequence).

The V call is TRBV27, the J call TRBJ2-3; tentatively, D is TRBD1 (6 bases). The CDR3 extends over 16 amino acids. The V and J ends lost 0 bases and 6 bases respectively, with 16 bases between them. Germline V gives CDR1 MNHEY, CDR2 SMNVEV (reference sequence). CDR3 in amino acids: CASSLSRAGAGDTQYF. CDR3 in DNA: TGTGCCAGCAGTTTATCGAGGGCAGGGGCAGGGGATACGCAGTATTTT.

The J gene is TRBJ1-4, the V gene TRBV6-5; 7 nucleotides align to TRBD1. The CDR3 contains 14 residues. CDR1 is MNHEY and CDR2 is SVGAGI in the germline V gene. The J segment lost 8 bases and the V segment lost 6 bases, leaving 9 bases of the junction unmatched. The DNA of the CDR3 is TGTGCCAGCAGCCCGACAGGGCCTGGCGAAAAACTGTTTTTT. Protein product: CASSPTGPGEKLFF.

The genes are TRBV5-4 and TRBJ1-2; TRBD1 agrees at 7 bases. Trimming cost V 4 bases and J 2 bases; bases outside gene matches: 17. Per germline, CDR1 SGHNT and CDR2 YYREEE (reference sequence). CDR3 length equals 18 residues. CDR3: CASSPGGRGKASNYGYTF. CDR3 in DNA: TGTGCCAGCAGCCCTGGTGGCAGGGGGAAGGCCTCGAACTATGGCTACACCTTC.

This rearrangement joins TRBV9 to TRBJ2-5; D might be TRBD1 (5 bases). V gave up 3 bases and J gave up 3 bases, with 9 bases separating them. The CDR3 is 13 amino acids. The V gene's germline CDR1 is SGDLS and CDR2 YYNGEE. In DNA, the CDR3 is TGTGCCAGCAGCGCAGGGCCGGAAGAGACCCAGTACTTC. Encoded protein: CASSAGPEETQYF.

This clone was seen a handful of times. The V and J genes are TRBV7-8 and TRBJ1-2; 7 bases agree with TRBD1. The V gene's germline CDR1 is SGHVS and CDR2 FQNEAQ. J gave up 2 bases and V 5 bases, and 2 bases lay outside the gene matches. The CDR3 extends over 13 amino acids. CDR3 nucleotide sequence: TGTGCCAGCAGCAGGACAGGCAACTATGGCTACACCTTC. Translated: CASSRTGNYGYTF.

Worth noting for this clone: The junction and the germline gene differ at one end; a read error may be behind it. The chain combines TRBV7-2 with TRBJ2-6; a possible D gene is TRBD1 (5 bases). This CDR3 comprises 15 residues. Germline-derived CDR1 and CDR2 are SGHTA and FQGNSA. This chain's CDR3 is CASSLAHSGANGLTF. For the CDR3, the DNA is TGTGCCAGCAGCTTAGCTCACTCTGGGGCCAACGGCCTGACTTTC.

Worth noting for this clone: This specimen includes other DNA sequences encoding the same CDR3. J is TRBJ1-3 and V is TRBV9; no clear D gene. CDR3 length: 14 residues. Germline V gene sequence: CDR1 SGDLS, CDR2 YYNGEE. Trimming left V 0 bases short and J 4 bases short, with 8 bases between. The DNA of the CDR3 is TGTGCCAGCAGCGTAGGGAGAGCAGGAAACACCATATATTTT. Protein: CASSVGRAGNTIYF.

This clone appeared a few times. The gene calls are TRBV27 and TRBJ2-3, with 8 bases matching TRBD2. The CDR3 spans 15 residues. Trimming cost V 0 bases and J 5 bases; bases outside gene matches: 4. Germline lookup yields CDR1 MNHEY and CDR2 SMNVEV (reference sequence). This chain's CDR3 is CASSLSRGGKDTQYF. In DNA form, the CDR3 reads TGTGCCAGCAGTTTATCGCGCGGGGGGAAAGATACGCAGTATTTT.

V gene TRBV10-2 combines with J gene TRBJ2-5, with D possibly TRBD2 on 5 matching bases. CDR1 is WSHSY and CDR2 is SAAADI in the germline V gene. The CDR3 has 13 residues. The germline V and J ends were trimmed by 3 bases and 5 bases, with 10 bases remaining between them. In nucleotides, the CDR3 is TGCGCCAGCAGTGAAAGCCCGGGGGAGACCCAGTACTTC. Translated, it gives CASSESPGETQYF.

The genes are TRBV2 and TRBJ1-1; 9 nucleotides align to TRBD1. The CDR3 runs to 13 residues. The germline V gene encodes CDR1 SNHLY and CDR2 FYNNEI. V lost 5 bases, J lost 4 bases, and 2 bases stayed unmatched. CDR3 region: CASSWDRATEAFF. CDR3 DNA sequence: TGTGCCAGCAGTTGGGACAGGGCCACTGAAGCTTTCTTT.